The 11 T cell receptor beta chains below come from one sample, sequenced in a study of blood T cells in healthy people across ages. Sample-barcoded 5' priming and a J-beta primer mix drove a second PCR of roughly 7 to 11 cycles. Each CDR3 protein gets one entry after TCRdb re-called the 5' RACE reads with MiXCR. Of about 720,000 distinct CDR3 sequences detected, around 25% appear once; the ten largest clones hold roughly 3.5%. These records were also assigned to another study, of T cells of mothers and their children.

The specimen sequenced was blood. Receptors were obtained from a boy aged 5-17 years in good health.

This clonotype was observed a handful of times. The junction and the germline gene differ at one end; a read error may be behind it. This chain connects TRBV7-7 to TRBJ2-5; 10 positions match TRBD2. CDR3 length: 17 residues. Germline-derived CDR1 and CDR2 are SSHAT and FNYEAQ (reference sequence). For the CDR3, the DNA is TGTGCTAGCAGCTTAGCGCTAGCGGGAGACCCTCAAGAGACCCAGTACTTC. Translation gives CASSLALAGDPQETQYF. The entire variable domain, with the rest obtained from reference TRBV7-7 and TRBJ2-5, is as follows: GAGVSQSPRYKVTKRGQDVTLRCDPISSHATLYWYQQALGQGPEFLTYFNYEAQPDKSGLPSDRFSAERPEGSISTLTIQRTEQRDSAMYRCASSLALAGDPQETQYFGPGTRLLVL.

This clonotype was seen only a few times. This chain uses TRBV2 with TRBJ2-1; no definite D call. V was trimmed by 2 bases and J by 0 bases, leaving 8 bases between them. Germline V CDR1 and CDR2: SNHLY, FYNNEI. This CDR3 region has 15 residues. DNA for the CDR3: TGTGCCAGCAGTGAACACGACGCCTCCTACAATGAGCAGTTCTTC. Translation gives CASSEHDASYNEQFF. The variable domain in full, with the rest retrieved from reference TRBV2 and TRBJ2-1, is EPEVTQTPSHQVTQMGQEVILRCVPISNHLYFYWYRQILGQKVEFLVSFYNNEISEKSEIFDDQFSVERPDGSNFTLKIRSTKLEDSAMYFCASSEHDASYNEQFFGPGTRLTVL.

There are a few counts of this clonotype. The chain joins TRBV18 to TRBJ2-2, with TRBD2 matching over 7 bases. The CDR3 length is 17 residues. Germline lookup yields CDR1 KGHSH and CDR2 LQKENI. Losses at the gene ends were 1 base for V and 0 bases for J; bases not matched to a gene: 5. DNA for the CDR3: TGTGCCAGCTCACCACGTGGAGCGGGATCGAACACCGGGGAGCTGTTTTTT. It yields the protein CASSPRGAGSNTGELFF.

The CDR3 DNA follows: TGTGCCAGCAGCCCCCCAAGTACGGGCGAGCAGTACTTC. Translation: CASSPPSTGEQYF. The chain combines TRBV6-5 with TRBJ2-5; unclear D gene. The DNA end lines up better with TRBJ2-7; the J call may be wrong. CDR3 length: 13 amino acids. CDR1 and CDR2 (germline): MNHEY, SVGAGI.

The CDR3 here is CASKARLGYGYTF. CDR3 nucleotide sequence: TGTGCCAGCAAGGCACGACTCGGCTATGGCTACACCTTC. The rearrangement uses TRBV2 and TRBJ1-2; D unresolved. The CDR3 has 13 amino acids. From germline, CDR1 is SNHLY and CDR2 FYNNEI. V was trimmed by 7 bases and J by 4 bases, leaving 13 bases between them.

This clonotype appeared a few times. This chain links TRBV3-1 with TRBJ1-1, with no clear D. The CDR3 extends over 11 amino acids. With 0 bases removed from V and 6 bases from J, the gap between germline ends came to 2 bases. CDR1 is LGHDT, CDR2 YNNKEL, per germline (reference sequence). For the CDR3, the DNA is TGTGCCAGCAGCCAAGATTCTGAAGCTTTCTTT. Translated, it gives CASSQDSEAFF.

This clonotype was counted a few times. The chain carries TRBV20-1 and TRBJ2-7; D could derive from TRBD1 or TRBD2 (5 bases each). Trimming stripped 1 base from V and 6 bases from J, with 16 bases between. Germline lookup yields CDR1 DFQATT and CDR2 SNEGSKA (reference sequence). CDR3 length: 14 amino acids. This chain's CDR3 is CSARVGTLAAEQYF. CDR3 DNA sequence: TGCAGTGCTAGAGTGGGGACCCTGGCCGCCGAGCAGTACTTC.

CDR3: CSAEGTSGGTNEQFF. The DNA for the CDR3 is TGCAGTGCGGAAGGGACTAGCGGGGGGACCAATGAGCAGTTCTTC. The chain carries TRBV20-1 and TRBJ2-1; TRBD2 matches 15 bases. The V gene end was trimmed by 6 bases and the J gene end by 6 bases; junction bases not matched to a gene: 6. Germline V gene data show CDR1 as DFQATT and CDR2 as SNEGSKA (reference sequence). The CDR3 extends over 15 amino acids.

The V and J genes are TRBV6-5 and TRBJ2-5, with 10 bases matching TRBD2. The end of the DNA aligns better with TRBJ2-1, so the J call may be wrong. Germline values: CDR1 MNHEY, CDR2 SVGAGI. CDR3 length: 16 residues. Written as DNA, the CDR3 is TGTGCCAGCAGTTACGTAGCGGGAGGATCTTACAATGAGCAGTTCTTC. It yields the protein CASSYVAGGSYNEQFF.

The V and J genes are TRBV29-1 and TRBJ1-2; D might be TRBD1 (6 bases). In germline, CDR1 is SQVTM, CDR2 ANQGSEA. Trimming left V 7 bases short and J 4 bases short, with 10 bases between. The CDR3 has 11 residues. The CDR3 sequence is CSARGAYGYTF. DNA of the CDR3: TGCAGCGCCCGGGGGGCCTATGGCTACACCTTC. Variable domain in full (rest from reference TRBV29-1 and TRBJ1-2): SAVISQKPSRDICQRGTSLTIQCQVDSQVTMMFWYRQQPGQSLTLIATANQGSEATYESGFVIDKFPISRPNLTFSTLTVSNMSPEDSSIYLCSARGAYGYTFGSGTRLTVV.

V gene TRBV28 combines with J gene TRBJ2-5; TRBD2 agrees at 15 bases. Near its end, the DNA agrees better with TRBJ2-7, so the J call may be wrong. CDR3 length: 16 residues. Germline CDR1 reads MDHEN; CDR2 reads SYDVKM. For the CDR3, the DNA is TGTGCCAGCAGTCACAGGACTAGCGGGAGGGGTTACGAGCAGTACTTC. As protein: CASSHRTSGRGYEQYF.